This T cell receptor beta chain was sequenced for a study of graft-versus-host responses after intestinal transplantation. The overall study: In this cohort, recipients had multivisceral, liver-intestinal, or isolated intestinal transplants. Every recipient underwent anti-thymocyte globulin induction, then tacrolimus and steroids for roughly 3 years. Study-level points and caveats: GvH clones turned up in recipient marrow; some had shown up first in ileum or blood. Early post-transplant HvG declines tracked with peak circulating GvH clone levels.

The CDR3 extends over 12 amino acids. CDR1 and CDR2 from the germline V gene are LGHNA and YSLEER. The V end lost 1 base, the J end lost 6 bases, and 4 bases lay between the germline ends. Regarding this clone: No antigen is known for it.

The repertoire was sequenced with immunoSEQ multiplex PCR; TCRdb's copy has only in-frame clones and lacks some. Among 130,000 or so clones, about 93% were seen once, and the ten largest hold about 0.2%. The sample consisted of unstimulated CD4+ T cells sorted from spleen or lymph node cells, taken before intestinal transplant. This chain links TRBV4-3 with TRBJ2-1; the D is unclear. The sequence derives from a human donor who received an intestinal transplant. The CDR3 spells CASSQAGNEQFF. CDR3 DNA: TGCGCCAGCAGCCAAGCTGGCAATGAGCAGTTCTTC.